The sequence of this T cell receptor (beta chain) was determined in a study of shared clonotypes between healthy human individuals. Overall study results and limits: Large depth notwithstanding, sorted-subset sequencing proved incomplete by rarefaction.

About this clone: The target antigen is unknown.

Sequencing was performed with immunoSEQ multiplex PCR; in TCRdb, only in-frame clones are kept and a portion is missing. The sample holds about 2.3 million clones, under 95% seen once. The TCR comes from a man younger than 35 in good health. Some clones in this sample may be carry-over from other donors' samples. Sequencing was performed on naive CD4+ T cells from PBMCs. Subset given: CD45RA+ positively selected.

The CDR3 region has the DNA TGTGCCAGCTCACCCCTAGGACAGGACCAAAAACTGTTTTTT. This codes for CASSPLGQDQKLFF. The gene calls are TRBV18 and TRBJ1-4; TRBD1 matches at 7 bases. V was clipped by 3 bases and J by 9 bases; unmatched bases: 7. CDR1 and CDR2 (germline): KGHSH, LQKENI. The CDR3 is 14 amino acids.